These 7 T cell receptor beta chains originate from one sample sequenced in a study of shared clonotypes between healthy human individuals (dated by TCRdb to about 2020). Library prep was done by the immunoSEQ multiplex PCR assay. As stored in TCRdb, this immuneACCESS dataset retains in-frame rearrangements with V and J assigned. A fraction of the clones does not appear; measured against another copy, unresolved V genes explain less than half of the discrepancy, and the remainder lacks a known reason. Within this sample are millions of clones, with roughly 94% of them counted one time only. The ten largest clones represent roughly 0.13% of the sample. The source material was naive CD4+ T cells sorted from blood. This specimen's cell subset or site label, interpreted: CD45RA+ positively selected. The receptors shown here come from a young man in good health.

J is TRBJ2-5 and V is TRBV13, with D uncertain. CDR3 length: 11 amino acids. Germline values: CDR1 PRHDT, CDR2 FYEKMQ (reference sequence). Trimming left V 5 bases short and J 5 bases short, with 6 bases between. The CDR3 DNA follows: TGTGCCAGCAGCAATAACGAGACCCAGTACTTC. Protein sequence: CASSNNETQYF.

The chain employs TRBV30 and TRBJ1-6, with 9 nucleotides matching TRBD1. Looked up from germline, CDR1 is GTSNPN and CDR2 is SVGIG (reference sequence). The CDR3 is made up of 14 amino acids. V lost 4 bases, J lost 10 bases, and 8 bases stayed unmatched. The DNA of the CDR3 is TGTGCCTGGAACCGCGACAGGGGGGAATCACCCCTCCACTTT. It specifies CAWNRDRGESPLHF. Combining the CDR3 with reference TRBV30 and TRBJ1-6 gives the whole variable domain SQTIHQWPATLVQPVGSPLSLECTVEGTSNPNLYWYRQAAGRGLQLLFYSVGIGQISSEVPQNLSASRPQDRQFILSSKKLLLSDSGFYLCAWNRDRGESPLHFGNGTRLTVT.

The count of this clone is one. The DNA of the CDR3 is TGTGCCAGCAGCCCTTTGGACAGGGTGAACACTGAAGCTTTCTTT. It translates to CASSPLDRVNTEAFF. This rearrangement joins TRBV14 to TRBJ1-1, with 8 bases aligning to TRBD1. This CDR3 region has 15 residues. Germline CDR1 is SGHDN and CDR2 is FVKESK. V lost 4 bases and J lost 0; bases outside the gene matches: 4.

The V call is TRBV6-5, the J call TRBJ1-6; the D is unclear. Trimming took 5 bases from V and 9 from J, leaving 11 bases between them. The CDR3 runs to 13 residues. Germline V gene lookup returns CDR1 MNHEY and CDR2 SVGAGI. As DNA, the CDR3 is TGTGCCAGCAGTCCTTTCGGTGGTTCACCCCTCCACTTT. This codes for CASSPFGGSPLHF.

This clone came up once. This chain links TRBV11-2 with TRBJ1-1; the D gene is possibly TRBD1 (5 bases). V dropped 5 bases and J dropped 3 bases, with 10 bases sitting between them. The CDR3 is 13 residues long. In germline, CDR1 is SGHAT, CDR2 FQNNGV. For the CDR3, the DNA is TGTGCCAGCAGCCTCGCGGGGCACACTGAAGCTTTCTTT. Translating gives CASSLAGHTEAFF.

V is TRBV15 and J is TRBJ2-6, with 7 bases lining up with TRBD1. This CDR3 is 17 amino acids long. In germline, CDR1 is LNHNV, CDR2 YYDKDF (reference sequence). The junction had 10 bases not matched to a gene; V was cut back by 0 bases and J by 8 bases. The CDR3 is CATSRDLLEGQPNVLTF. CDR3 in DNA: TGTGCCACCAGCAGAGATCTATTAGAGGGACAGCCCAACGTCCTGACTTTC.

The J gene is TRBJ1-5, the V gene TRBV19, with D possibly being TRBD1 (5 bases). The length of the CDR3 is 21 residues. V dropped 1 base and J dropped 9 bases, with 34 bases sitting between them. Germline V lookup: CDR1 LNHDA, CDR2 SQIVND (reference sequence). In DNA, the CDR3 is TGTGCCAGTAGTATAGTTGGAATAGCTTCGAAGGGGCAGGAGGGCATTCTGCCCCAGCATTTT. The encoded protein is CASSIVGIASKGQEGILPQHF.